The 30 T cell receptor beta chains listed next were all sequenced from one sample in a study of tumor-infiltrating lymphocytes in primary liver carcinoma (TCRdb year 2017). TRIzol reagent was used to extract blood RNA from unsorted whole blood, while the DNeasy Blood & Tissue kit provided the germline DNA. This sample was sequenced with an Illumina HiSeq 2500. A constant-region primer and ProtoScript II reverse transcriptase were used to reverse-transcribe TCRbeta-specific cDNA from 500 ng total RNA. TCRbeta libraries were built with three nested multiplex PCR rounds, a slightly modified ARM-PCR procedure. Each of the first two PCR rounds ran for approximately 11 cycles using multiplex TRBV1-TRBV30 forward primers together with a Cbeta reverse primer. TCRdb trimmed the raw reads at Q25, called clones with MiXCR and kept productive beta chains. CDR3 protein sequences are deduplicated, and each keeps its most common genes and DNA. This sample comprises fewer than 400,000 distinct CDR3 sequences, around three fifths of them detected only once. Around 15% of the sample is in the top ten clones.

The specimen was peripheral blood. The origin of the receptors is a young woman with primary liver carcinoma and hepatitis B virus infection.

The CDR3 DNA sequence: TGTGCCAGCAGACTAGGACCCTATAATTCACCCCTCCACTTT. It codes for CASRLGPYNSPLHF. This chain links TRBV28 with TRBJ1-6, with D uncertain. The CDR3 extends over 14 amino acids. The V gene's germline CDR1 is MDHEN and CDR2 SYDVKM. Trimming took off 6 bases at V and 2 bases at J, with 8 bases between the two ends.

The chain employs TRBV6-1 and TRBJ2-1, with 7 bases fitting TRBD1. Germline-derived CDR1 and CDR2 are MNHNS and SASEGT. V shed 8 bases, J shed 7 bases, and the junction held 14 bases outside the gene matches. The CDR3 has 15 residues. In DNA form, the CDR3 reads TGTGCCAGCTCCCGGGACAGTGGTATGGGGAATGAGCAGTTCTTC. It codes for CASSRDSGMGNEQFF.

As concerns this clonotype: Given a much more abundant clone one base away, this may be a read error. The CDR3 protein is CASWKEGTNEKLFF. The CDR3 nucleotides are TGTGCCAGCTGGAAGGAAGGAACTAATGAAAAACTGTTTTTT. This sequence joins TRBV6-6 and TRBJ1-4; no clear D. The CDR3 loop spans 14 amino acids. With 8 bases removed from V and 1 base from J, the gap between germline ends came to 11 bases. From germline, CDR1 is MNHNY and CDR2 SVGAGI (reference sequence).

In this sample, this clonotype turned up once. The chain has TRBV10-3 and TRBJ2-2; no clear D gene. The germline V gene encodes CDR1 ENHRY and CDR2 SYGVKD. V was shortened by 11 bases and J by 4 bases, with 17 bases between the two germline ends. CDR3 length equals 14 residues. For the CDR3, the DNA is TGTGCCGTTTCGGTGAGCGCAGGCACCGGGGAGCTGTTTTTT. It yields the protein CAVSVSAGTGELFF.

A note on this clonotype: One end of the junction does not line up with germline, which may come from a read error. V is TRBV11-2 and J is TRBJ2-1; D unresolved. CDR1 and CDR2 (germline): SGHAT, FQNNGV. The length of the CDR3 is 13 residues. The CDR3 nucleotides read TGTGTCAGCAACATTGACTGGTTCAATGAGCAGTTCTTC. Its translation: CVSNIDWFNEQFF.

This clonotype was observed a few times. This chain joins TRBV4-1 and TRBJ2-4; the D gene is possibly TRBD1 (7 bases). This CDR3 contains 15 residues. Looked up from germline, CDR1 is MGHRA and CDR2 is YSYEKL. The ends were cut back, 5 bases at V and 2 bases at J, with 13 bases in the middle. CDR3 bases: TGCGCCAGCAGCAAAGGAGGGGGCTCCAAAAACATTCAGTACTTC. Encoded protein: CASSKGGGSKNIQYF.

This clonotype was recorded a few times. The chain uses TRBV5-4 and TRBJ2-7, with 7 bases lining up with TRBD1. This CDR3 spans 14 amino acids. Per the germline V gene, CDR1 is SGHNT and CDR2 is YYREEE (reference sequence). The V and J ends lost 3 bases and 2 bases, in that order; junction bases with no gene match: 5. CDR3 region: CASSSRQGTYEQYF. CDR3 nucleotide sequence: TGTGCCAGCAGCTCCCGACAGGGTACCTACGAGCAGTACTTC.

Turning to this clonotype: Sequence at one end of the junction differs from germline and may be a read error. The chain combines TRBV13 with TRBJ2-2; 15 positions agree with TRBD2. This CDR3 region has 17 residues. Germline lookup yields CDR1 PRHDT and CDR2 FYEKMQ (reference sequence). The CDR3: CTSSRLGLAGGTGELFF. CDR3 in DNA: TGTACCAGCAGCCGCCTGGGACTAGCGGGAGGTACCGGGGAGCTGTTTTTT.

This chain links TRBV29-1 with TRBJ2-2; possible D gene TRBD2, 5 bases. The CDR3 length is 13 residues. Germline V lookup: CDR1 SQVTM, CDR2 ANQGSEA. The CDR3 DNA follows: TGCGGCATTGGGAGACGAGACACCGGGGAGCTGTTTTTT. It encodes CGIGRRDTGELFF.

About this clonotype: This may stem from a read error, because a much larger clone lies one nucleotide away. The rearrangement joins TRBV6-2 or TRBV6-3 to TRBJ2-7; D possibly uses TRBD1 or TRBD2 (5 bases each). From germline, CDR1 is MNHEY and CDR2 SVGEGT. V was pared by 10 bases and J by 0 bases, with 16 bases between. The CDR3 loop spans 14 amino acids. Here the CDR3 reads CATRETTLSYEQYF. For the CDR3, the DNA is TGTGCCACCAGGGAGACGACTCTCTCCTACGAGCAGTACTTC.

This clonotype came up many times. The rearrangement links TRBV29-1 to TRBJ2-5; D might be TRBD2 (5 bases). Looked up from germline, CDR1 is SQVTM and CDR2 is ANQGSEA. Trimming stripped 3 bases from V and 5 bases from J, with 13 bases between. The CDR3 is 13 residues long. The CDR3: CSVDGPGGETQYF. For the CDR3, the DNA is TGCAGCGTTGACGGCCCTGGCGGGGAGACCCAGTACTTC.

Comment on this clonotype: The CDR3 end shows no conserved phenylalanine or tryptophan, and so a read error is likely. The chain employs TRBV11-2 and TRBJ1-2, with a weak D call TRBD1 (5 bases). CDR1 and CDR2 from the germline V gene are SGHAT and FQNNGV. The CDR3 is 14 amino acids. The CDR3 region is CARSPGGTVVGYTL. The CDR3, as DNA: TGTGCCCGCAGCCCCGGGGGTACGGTCGTTGGCTACACCTTA.

Note on this clonotype: The missing conserved phenylalanine or tryptophan at the end of this CDR3 makes a read error likely. The rearrangement links TRBV4-1 to TRBJ2-1; maybe TRBD2 (6 bases). CDR1 is MGHRA, CDR2 YSYEKL, per germline. CDR3 size: 13 residues. CDR3 in amino acids: CASSQDYYNGQFL. The CDR3 nucleotides read TGCGCCAGCAGCCAGGACTACTACAATGGGCAGTTCCTC.

In its sample, this clonotype was seen many times. The V call is TRBV7-9, the J call TRBJ2-7; D is perhaps TRBD2 (5 bases). The CDR3 runs 12 residues. V was shortened by 8 bases and J by 2 bases, with 10 bases between the two germline ends. Germline V CDR1 and CDR2: SEHNR, FQNEAQ (reference sequence). The CDR3 DNA reads TGTGCCAGCGTGCGGGTTCCCTACGAGCAGTACTTC. It encodes CASVRVPYEQYF.

This clonotype appeared a few times. The V and J genes are TRBV28 and TRBJ2-7, with 13 bases that match TRBD2. Trimming at V came to 5 bases and at J to 5 bases, leaving 6 bases not matched to a gene. In germline, CDR1 is MDHEN, CDR2 SYDVKM. The CDR3 extends over 15 amino acids. In DNA form, the CDR3 reads TGTGCCAGCAGTCTTTGGACTAGCGGGAGTGACGAGCAGTACTTC. Protein product: CASSLWTSGSDEQYF. Using reference TRBV28 and TRBJ2-7 for the parts outside the CDR3, the full variable domain is DVKVTQSSRYLVKRTGEKVFLECVQDMDHENMFWYRQDPGLGLRLIYFSYDVKMKEKGDIPEGYSVSREKKERFSLILESASTNQTSMYLCASSLWTSGSDEQYFGPGTRLTVT.

As concerns this clonotype: A much bigger clone sits one base away, suggesting this may be a read error. J is TRBJ2-2 and V is TRBV12-3 or TRBV12-4; the D is unclear. The CDR3 has 12 amino acids. Between the trimmed V and J ends, which lost 10 bases and 1 base, there was a span of 7 bases. The CDR3 sequence: CATRLNTGELFF. In DNA, the CDR3 is TGTGCCACTCGTCTGAACACCGGGGAGCTGTTTTTT.

Notes on this clonotype: A much more abundant neighbour one base away suggests this may be a read error. The V gene is TRBV6-5, the J gene TRBJ2-5; unclear D gene. Germline CDR1 reads MNHEY; CDR2 reads SVGAGI. The V gene lost 11 bases and the J gene lost 0 bases, with 10 bases spanning the gap. This CDR3 is built from 12 residues. The CDR3 protein is CASLGNQETQYF. In DNA, the CDR3 is TGTGCCTCACTGGGCAACCAAGAGACCCAGTACTTC.

Remarks on this clonotype: One junction end disagrees with the germline gene, perhaps due to a read error. The chain uses TRBV11-3 and TRBJ2-3; TRBD2 matches 7 bases. Germline CDR1 is SGHNT and CDR2 is YENEEA. This CDR3 contains 15 residues. CDR3 in DNA: TGTGCCAGCAGCTACTTCCGCCTAGCGGAAGATACGCAGTCTTTT. Protein product: CASSYFRLAEDTQSF.

Comments on this clonotype: A much larger clonotype is one base distant, so this may be a read error. The chain carries TRBV29-1 and TRBJ2-5; maybe TRBD1 (6 bases). The germline V gene has CDR1 SQVTM and CDR2 ANQGSEA. The CDR3 covers 13 residues. V lost 5 bases and J lost 6, with 16 bases in between. The CDR3 reads CSVRTQGRKTQYF. The CDR3 DNA sequence: TGCAGCGTTCGCACTCAGGGGCGAAAGACCCAGTACTTC. The full variable domain, with the rest looked up from reference TRBV29-1 and TRBJ2-5, is SAVISQKPSRDICQRGTSLTIQCQVDSQVTMMFWYRQQPGQSLTLIATANQGSEATYESGFVIDKFPISRPNLTFSTLTVSNMSPEDSSIYLCSVRTQGRKTQYFGPGTRLLVL.

J is TRBJ2-1 and V is TRBV4-1, with D possibly matching TRBD1 (7 bases). The CDR3 spans 14 residues. Trimming pared 1 base from V and 9 bases from J, leaving 13 bases between. Germline-derived CDR1 and CDR2 are MGHRA and YSYEKL. This CDR3 reads CASSQAQGGIEQFF. CDR3 coding DNA: TGCGCCAGCAGCCAAGCGCAGGGGGGCATTGAGCAGTTCTTC.

This clonotype was counted only a few times. J is TRBJ2-1 and V is TRBV6-1, with TRBD2 matching over 9 bases. The CDR3 contains 13 residues. V gave up 8 bases and J gave up 14 bases; unmatched junction bases: 13. CDR1 MNHNS and CDR2 SASEGT come from the germline V gene. CDR3 residues: CASGFSGSGGEFF. Written as DNA, the CDR3 is TGTGCCAGCGGGTTTAGCGGGAGTGGAGGGGAGTTCTTC.

As concerns this clonotype: A read error may explain this, as a much larger clone is one base away. The chain is built from TRBV6-5 and TRBJ2-2; 7 bases match TRBD2. The CDR3 contains 14 residues. CDR1 is MNHEY and CDR2 is SVGAGI in the germline V gene. V dropped 5 bases and J dropped 4; count of bases not matched to a gene: 4. The CDR3 sequence is CASSTGGATGELFF. The CDR3 DNA is TGTGCCAGCAGTACGGGGGGAGCCACCGGGGAGCTGTTTTTT.

To note about this clonotype: Because it lacks the conserved phenylalanine or tryptophan at the end, this CDR3 is likely a read error. The rearrangement links TRBV11-2 to TRBJ1-1, with TRBD1 identical over 8 bases. The CDR3 is 15 residues long. Germline assignment: CDR1 SGHAT and CDR2 FQNNGV. V lost 4 bases, J lost 1 base, and 5 bases stayed unmatched. The CDR3 loop is CASSSGQGQNTEAFY. CDR3 nucleotides: TGTGCCAGCAGCTCCGGACAGGGCCAGAACACTGAAGCTTTCTAT.

The J gene is TRBJ2-1, the V gene TRBV10-1; D unclear. The germline V and J ends were trimmed by 8 bases and 10 bases, with 18 bases remaining between them. There are 13 residues in the CDR3. The V gene's germline CDR1 is WNHNN and CDR2 SYGVQD (reference sequence). The CDR3 loop reads CASAERLLHEQFF. The CDR3 coding sequence is TGCGCCAGCGCGGAGAGGTTACTTCACGAGCAGTTCTTC.

About this clonotype: A much larger clone differs from this one at a single base, so this may be a read error. The chain joins TRBV6-1 to TRBJ2-7; either TRBD1 or TRBD2 may fit D (5 bases each). The CDR3 totals 12 residues. Germline V lookup: CDR1 MNHNS, CDR2 SASEGT. DNA for the CDR3: TGTGCTGGGACGTCTGGGCACTACGAGCAGTACTTC. Residues: CAGTSGHYEQYF.

This clonotype occurred many times. CDR3 DNA sequence: TGTGCCAGCAGTTACTCGTCATCGGGCGGGAGGTCATACGAGCAGTACTTC. It translates to CASSYSSSGGRSYEQYF. The rearrangement uses TRBV6-5 and TRBJ2-7, with 8 bases that match TRBD2. CDR1 and CDR2 from the germline V gene are MNHEY and SVGAGI. CDR3 length equals 17 residues. V gave up 0 bases and J gave up 4 bases; unmatched junction bases: 11.

This clonotype was detected once. V gene TRBV14 combines with J gene TRBJ2-1, with D unclear. CDR3 length equals 13 residues. Trimming shortened V by 4 bases and J by 8 bases, and 12 bases separated the two germline ends. CDR1 is SGHDN, CDR2 FVKESK, per germline. The CDR3 nucleotides read TGTGCCAGCAGCCTTCCCCCGAGCGATGAGCAGTTCTTC. Translating it yields CASSLPPSDEQFF.

As to this clonotype: No conserved phenylalanine or tryptophan ends this CDR3, so it is likely a read error. The rearrangement links TRBV6-2 or TRBV6-3 to TRBJ2-2; 9 positions agree with TRBD2. Germline loops: CDR1 MNHEY, CDR2 SVGEGT. CDR3 length equals 19 residues. J lost 5 bases, V lost 2 bases, and 15 bases had no gene match. The CDR3 protein is CASSYRLTREGRYTGELFY. CDR3 sequence (DNA): TGTGCCAGCAGTTACCGTTTAACGCGGGAGGGCCGTTATACCGGGGAGCTGTTTTAT.

This clonotype has ten or more counts. The chain carries TRBV11-2 and TRBJ2-7; D is undetermined. The CDR3 has 15 amino acids. V was cut by 3 bases and J by 5 bases, with 17 bases left in between. CDR1 is SGHAT and CDR2 is FQNNGV in the germline V gene. The chain's CDR3 is CASSFGSGHIDEQYF. DNA for the CDR3: TGTGCCAGCAGCTTTGGGTCGGGCCACATAGACGAGCAGTACTTC.

On this clonotype itself: This may arise from a read error, as a much more abundant clone is one base away. This chain joins TRBV6-5 and TRBJ2-7, with 7 nucleotides matching TRBD1. Germline V gene lookup returns CDR1 MNHEY and CDR2 SVGAGI. This CDR3 is 15 amino acids long. CDR3 sequence: CARSYTEQGLGEQYF. The CDR3 DNA follows: TGTGCCAGGAGTTACACCGAACAGGGGTTAGGCGAGCAGTACTTC.